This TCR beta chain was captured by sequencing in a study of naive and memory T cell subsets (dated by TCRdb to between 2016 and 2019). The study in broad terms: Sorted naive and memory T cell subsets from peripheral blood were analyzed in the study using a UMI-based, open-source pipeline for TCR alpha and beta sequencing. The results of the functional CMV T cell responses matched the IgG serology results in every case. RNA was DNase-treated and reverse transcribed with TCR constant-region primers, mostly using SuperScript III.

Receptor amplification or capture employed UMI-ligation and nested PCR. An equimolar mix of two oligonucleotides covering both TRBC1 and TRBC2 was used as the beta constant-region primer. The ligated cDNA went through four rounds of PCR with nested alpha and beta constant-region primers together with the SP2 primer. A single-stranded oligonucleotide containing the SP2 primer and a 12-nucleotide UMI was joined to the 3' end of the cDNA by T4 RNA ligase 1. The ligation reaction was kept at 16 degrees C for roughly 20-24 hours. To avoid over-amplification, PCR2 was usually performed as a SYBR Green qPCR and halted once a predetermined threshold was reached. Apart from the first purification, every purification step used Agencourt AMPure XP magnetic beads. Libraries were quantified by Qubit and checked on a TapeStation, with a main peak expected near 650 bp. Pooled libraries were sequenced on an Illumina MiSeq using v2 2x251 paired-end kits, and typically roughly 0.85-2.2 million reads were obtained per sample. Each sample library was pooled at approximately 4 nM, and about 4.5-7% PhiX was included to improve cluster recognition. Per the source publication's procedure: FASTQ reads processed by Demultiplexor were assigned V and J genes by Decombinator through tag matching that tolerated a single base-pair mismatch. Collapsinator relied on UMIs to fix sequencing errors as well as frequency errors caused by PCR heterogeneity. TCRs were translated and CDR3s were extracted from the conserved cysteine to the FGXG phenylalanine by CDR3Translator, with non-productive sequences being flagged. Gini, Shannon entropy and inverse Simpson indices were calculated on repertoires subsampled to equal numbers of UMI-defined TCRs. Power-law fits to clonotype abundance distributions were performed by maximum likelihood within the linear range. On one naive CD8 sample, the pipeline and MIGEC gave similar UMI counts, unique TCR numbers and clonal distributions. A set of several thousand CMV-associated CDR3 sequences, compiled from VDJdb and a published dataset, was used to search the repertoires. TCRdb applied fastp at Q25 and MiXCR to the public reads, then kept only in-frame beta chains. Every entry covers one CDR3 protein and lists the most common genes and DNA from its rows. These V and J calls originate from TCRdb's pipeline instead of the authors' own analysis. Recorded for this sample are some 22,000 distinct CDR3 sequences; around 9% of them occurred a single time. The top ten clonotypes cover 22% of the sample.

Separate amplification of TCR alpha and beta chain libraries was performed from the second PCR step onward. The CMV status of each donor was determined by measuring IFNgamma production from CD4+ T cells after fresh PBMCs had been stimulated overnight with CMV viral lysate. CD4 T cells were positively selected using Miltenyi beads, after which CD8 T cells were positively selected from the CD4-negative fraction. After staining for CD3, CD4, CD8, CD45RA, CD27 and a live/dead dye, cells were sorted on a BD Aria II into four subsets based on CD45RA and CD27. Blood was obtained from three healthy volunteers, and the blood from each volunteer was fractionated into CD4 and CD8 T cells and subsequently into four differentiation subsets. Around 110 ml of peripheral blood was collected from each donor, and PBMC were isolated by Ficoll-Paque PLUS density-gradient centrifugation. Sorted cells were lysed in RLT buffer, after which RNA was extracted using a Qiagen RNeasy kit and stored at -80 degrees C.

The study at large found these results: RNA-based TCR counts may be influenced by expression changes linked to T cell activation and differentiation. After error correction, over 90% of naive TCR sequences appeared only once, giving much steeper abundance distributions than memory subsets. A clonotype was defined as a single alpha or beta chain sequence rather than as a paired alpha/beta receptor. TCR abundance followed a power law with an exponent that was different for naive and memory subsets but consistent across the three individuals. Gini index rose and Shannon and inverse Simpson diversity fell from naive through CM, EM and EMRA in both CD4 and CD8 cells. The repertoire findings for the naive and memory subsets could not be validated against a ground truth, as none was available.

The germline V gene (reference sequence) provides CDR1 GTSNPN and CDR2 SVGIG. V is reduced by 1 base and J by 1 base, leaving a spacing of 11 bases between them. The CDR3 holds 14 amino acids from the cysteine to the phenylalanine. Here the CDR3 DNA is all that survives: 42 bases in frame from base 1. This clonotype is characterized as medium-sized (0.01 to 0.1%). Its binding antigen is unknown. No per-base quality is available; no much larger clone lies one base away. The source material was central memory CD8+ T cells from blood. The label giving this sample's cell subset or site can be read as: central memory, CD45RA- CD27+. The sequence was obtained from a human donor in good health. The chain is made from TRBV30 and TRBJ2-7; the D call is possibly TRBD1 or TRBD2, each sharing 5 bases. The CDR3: CAWSGDGSSYEQYF. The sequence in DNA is TGTGCCTGGAGTGGGGACGGATCTTCCTACGAGCAGTACTTC.